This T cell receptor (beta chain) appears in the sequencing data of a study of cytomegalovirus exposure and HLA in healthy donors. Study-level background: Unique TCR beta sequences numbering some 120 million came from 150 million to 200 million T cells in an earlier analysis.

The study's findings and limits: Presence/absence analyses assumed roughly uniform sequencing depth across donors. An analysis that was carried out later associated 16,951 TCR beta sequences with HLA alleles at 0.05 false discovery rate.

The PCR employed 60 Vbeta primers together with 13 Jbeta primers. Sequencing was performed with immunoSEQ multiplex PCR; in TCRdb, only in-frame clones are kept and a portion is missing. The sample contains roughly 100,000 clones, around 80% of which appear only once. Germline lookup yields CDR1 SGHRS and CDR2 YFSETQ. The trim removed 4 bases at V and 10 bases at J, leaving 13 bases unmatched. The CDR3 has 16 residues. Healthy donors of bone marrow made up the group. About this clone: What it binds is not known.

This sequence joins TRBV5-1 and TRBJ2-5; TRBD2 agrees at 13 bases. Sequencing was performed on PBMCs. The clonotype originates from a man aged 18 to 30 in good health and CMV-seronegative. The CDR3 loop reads CASSLDPGLAGQNQYF. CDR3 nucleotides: TGCGCCAGCAGCCTCGACCCGGGACTAGCGGGACAGAACCAGTACTTC.